This TCR beta chain was recorded in a study of tumor and adjacent non-tumor tissue in lung cancer. About the study: Patients comprised 12 adenocarcinoma, 2 squamous cell carcinoma and 1 small cell lung cancer. On average, productive TCRbeta reads reached about 4.17 million per sample.

Note on this clonotype: This CDR3 fails to terminate in the conserved phenylalanine or tryptophan, so it likely reflects a read error.

The library came from three nested PCR rounds adapted from ARM-PCR protocols. MiXCR, applied by TCRdb to the multiplex PCR reads, yields one record per CDR3 protein. The repertoire holds 110,000 or so distinct CDR3 sequences, with about 75% as singletons. This CDR3 is 15 amino acids long. The germline V gene has CDR1 MNHEY and CDR2 SVGEGT. Trimming removed 5 bases from V and 2 bases from J; junction bases left unmatched: 4. This sample's RNA came from whole unsorted tissue. Between August and November 2014, newly diagnosed, chemotherapy-naive lung cancer patients underwent thoracic surgery in China. The chain carries TRBV6-2 or TRBV6-3 and TRBJ1-2; 11 nucleotides agree with TRBD1. This clonotype was sampled from a woman aged 55-70 years with non-small cell lung cancer. The sequencing input was lung tumor tissue. CDR3 sequence reads: CASSTGTGGNYGYTI. In nucleotides, the CDR3 is TGTGCCAGCAGTACCGGGACAGGGGGGAACTATGGCTACACCATC.